This T cell receptor beta chain was captured by sequencing in a study of beta chain features in type 1 diabetes (dated by TCRdb to 2016 to 2018). The study in broad terms: No differences in mean age, gender distribution, total cell number or subset yield were found between patients and healthy donors. In the study, recently diagnosed type 1 diabetes patients and matched healthy donors were compared on the TCRB repertoires of their sorted circulating CD4+ T cell subsets. Whereas all 28 donors provided naive and central memory subsets, regulatory and stem cell-like memory subsets were isolated from just 8 patients and about 8 healthy donors. Across all samples, fewer than 130 million sorted cells were examined, and cell number per subset correlated strongly with RNA yield.

Each donor gave one peripheral blood draw, roughly 0.11 L on average, collected into heparinised tubes. Naive, central memory, regulatory and stem cell-like memory CD4+ T cells were sorted on a BD FACSAria II using a panel including CD45RO, CCR7, CD25, CD127, CD95 and CD27. A purity above 98% was achieved for all sorted populations. PBMCs were separated immediately by Lymphoprep density gradient centrifugation and were stained directly, without being cultured. To minimize batch effects, samples were stained and sorted in pairs, one healthy donor with one patient per experiment. V is pared back by 5 bases and J by 8 bases, with 17 bases lying between the germline termini. The CDR3 numbers 14 residues from cysteine through phenylalanine. Of all the DNA, just the CDR3 is kept, 42 bases in frame from base 1. CDR1 and CDR2, looked up from the germline V gene, are LGHNA and YNFKEQ. This clone has just a few counts. The clone's antigen remains unknown. It has no much larger one-base neighbor in the sample; base qualities were not kept.

The investigation overall reported the following: Only small numbers of individuals were included in the HLA sub-analyses, which left unresolved whether HLA type had any influence on TCRB rearrangement. Because cDNA rather than genomic DNA was sequenced, highly expressing activated cells could have been over-represented, although no difference in activation and CD3 levels was found between groups. Naive, central memory and regulatory TCRB repertoires appeared more similar among patients than among healthy donors. PCR might favor shorter templates, but patient and control samples were amplified and corrected together, so any skew would affect both groups equally. Type 1 diabetes patients showed a moderate but significant shortening of TCRB CDR3 length in all four CD4+ subsets. At VDJ recombination sites, type 1 diabetes patients had fewer insertions and more deleted nucleotides, which implies abnormalities in thymic rearrangement.

All of the isolated RNA was reverse transcribed with the High Capacity cDNA Reverse Transcription Kit, so expressed TCRB transcripts were sequenced. Deep immunoSEQ sequencing was applied to naive, central memory and regulatory T cell samples, giving an average of roughly 3.3 million total reads per sample. Sorted cells were lysed in RLT buffer and RNA was extracted with DNase-treated RNeasy Micro or Mini kits, depending on cell number. Each cell subset was processed on its own to prevent cross-contamination, while patient and healthy donor samples were processed together. The immunoSEQ multiplex PCR was used to amplify TCRB sequences from cDNA, generating 87-bp fragments that spanned the CDR3 region. Amplicons were sequenced on the Illumina HiSeq platform. In the paper's pipeline: Synthetic template baselines were used to correct PCR bias computationally, reads within Hamming distance 2 were collapsed together, and singletons that could not be merged were discarded. Reads were aligned against IMGT to assign V, D and J genes, CDR3 length and insertions or deletions at six rearrangement sites. Within each subset, clonotype counts were normalized to sorted cell number, and only after that were true diversity and Gini coefficients computed with the tcR R package. The overlap coefficient, calculated on TCRB nucleotide sequences, was used to quantify repertoire sharing. TCRdb carries this immuneACCESS record with in-frame sequences only. Its versions omit some clonotypes, under half of them owing to an unresolved V gene in the studies checked, with the rest unexplained. V, J and clone size reflect that table, while D and trimming were determined from the DNA. Within this sample are a few hundred thousand clones, with 12% to 15% of them counted one time only. More than 6.5% of the sample lies in the top ten.

Rearrangement joined TRBV4-2 to TRBJ2-3; the D region may be TRBD1 or TRBD2, each matching 5 bases equally. The source is a man aged 25-45 years in good health. Sequenced: central memory CD4+ T cells from blood. The DNA sequence reads TGTGCCAGCAGCTTAGGGAAGGGACGCGCTACGCAGTATTTT. It encodes CASSLGKGRATQYF.